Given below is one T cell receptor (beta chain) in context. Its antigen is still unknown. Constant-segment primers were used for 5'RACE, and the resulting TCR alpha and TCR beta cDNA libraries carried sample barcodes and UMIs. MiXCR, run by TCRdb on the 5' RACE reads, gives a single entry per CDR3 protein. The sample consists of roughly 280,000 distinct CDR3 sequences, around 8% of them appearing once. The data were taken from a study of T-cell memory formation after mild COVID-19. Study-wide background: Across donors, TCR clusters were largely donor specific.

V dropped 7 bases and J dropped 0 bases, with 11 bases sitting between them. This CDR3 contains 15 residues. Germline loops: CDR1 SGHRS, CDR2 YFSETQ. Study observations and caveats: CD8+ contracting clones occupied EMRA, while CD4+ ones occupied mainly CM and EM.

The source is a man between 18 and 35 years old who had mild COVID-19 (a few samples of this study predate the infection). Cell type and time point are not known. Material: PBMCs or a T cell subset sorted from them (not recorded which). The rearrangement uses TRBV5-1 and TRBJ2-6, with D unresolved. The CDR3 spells CASGVSSSGANVLTF. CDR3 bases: TGCGCCAGCGGCGTCTCGAGCTCTGGGGCCAACGTCCTGACTTTC.